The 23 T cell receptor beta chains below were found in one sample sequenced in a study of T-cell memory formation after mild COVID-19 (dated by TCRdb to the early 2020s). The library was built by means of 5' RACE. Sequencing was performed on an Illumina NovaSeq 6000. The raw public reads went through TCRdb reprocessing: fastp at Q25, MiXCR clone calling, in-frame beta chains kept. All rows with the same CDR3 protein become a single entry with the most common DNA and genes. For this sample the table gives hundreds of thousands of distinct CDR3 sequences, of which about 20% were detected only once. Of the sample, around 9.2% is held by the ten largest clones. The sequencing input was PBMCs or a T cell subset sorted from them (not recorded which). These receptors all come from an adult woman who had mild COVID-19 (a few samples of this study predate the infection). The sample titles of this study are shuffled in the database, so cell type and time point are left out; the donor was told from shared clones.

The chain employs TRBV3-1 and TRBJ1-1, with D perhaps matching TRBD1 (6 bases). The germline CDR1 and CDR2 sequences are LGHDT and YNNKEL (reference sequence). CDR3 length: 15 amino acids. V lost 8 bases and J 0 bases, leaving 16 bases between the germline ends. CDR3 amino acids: CASGGGLQMNTEAFF. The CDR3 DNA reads TGTGCCAGCGGGGGGGGGCTTCAAATGAACACTGAAGCTTTCTTT.

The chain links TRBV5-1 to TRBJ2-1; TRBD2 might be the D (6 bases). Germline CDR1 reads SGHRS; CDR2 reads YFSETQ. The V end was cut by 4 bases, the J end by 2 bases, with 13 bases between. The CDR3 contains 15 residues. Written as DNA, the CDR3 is TGCGCCAGCAGCCCAGGCGCGGGGACCTACAATGAGCAGTTCTTC. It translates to CASSPGAGTYNEQFF.

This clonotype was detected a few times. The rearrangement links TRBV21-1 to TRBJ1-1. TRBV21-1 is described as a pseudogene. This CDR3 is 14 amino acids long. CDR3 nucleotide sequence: TGTGCCAGCAGCAAAGCGGGCCGGAACACTGAAGCTTTCTTT. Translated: CASSKAGRNTEAFF.

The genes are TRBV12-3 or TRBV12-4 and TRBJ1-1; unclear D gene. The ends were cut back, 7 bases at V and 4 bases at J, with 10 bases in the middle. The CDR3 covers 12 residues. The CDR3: CASIGLGTEAFF. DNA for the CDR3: TGTGCCAGCATAGGTCTCGGCACTGAAGCTTTCTTT.

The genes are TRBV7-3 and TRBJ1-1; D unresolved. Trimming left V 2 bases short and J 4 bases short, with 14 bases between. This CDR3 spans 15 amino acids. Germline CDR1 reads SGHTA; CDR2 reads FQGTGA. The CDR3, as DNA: TGTGCCAGCAGCTTAGAGGGCAGGAGGAGCACTGAAGCTTTCTTT. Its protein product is CASSLEGRRSTEAFF. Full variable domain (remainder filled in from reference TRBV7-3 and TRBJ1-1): GAGVSQTPSNKVTEKGKYVELRCDPISGHTALYWYRQSLGQGPEFLIYFQGTGAADDSGLPNDRFFAVRPEGSVSTLKIQRTERGDSAVYLCASSLEGRRSTEAFFGQGTRLTVV.

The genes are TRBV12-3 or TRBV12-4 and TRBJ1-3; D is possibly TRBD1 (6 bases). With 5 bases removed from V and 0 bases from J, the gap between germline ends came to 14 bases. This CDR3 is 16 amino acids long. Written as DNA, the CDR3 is TGTGCCAGCAGTCTGAGTCAGGGGTTCTCTGGAAACACCATATATTTT. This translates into CASSLSQGFSGNTIYF.

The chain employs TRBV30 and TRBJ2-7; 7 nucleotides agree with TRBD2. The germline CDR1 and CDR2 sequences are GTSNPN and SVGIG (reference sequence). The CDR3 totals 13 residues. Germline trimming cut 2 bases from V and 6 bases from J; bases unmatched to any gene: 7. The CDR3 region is CAWSRGGVGEQYF. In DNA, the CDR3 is TGTGCCTGGAGTCGGGGAGGGGTAGGCGAGCAGTACTTC.

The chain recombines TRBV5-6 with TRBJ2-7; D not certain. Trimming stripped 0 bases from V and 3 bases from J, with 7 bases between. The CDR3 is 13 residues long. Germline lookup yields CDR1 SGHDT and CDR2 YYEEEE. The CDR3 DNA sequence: TGTGCCAGCAGCTTGGTTCGGAACTACGAGCAGTACTTC. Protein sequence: CASSLVRNYEQYF.

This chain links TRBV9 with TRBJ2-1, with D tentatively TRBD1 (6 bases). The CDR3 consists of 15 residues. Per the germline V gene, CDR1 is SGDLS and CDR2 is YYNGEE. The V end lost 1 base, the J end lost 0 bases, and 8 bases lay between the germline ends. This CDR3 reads CASSVRDNSYNEQFF. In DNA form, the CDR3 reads TGTGCCAGCAGCGTACGGGACAACTCCTACAATGAGCAGTTCTTC.

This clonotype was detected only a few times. The CDR3 sequence: CASSQGLAGAQTYNEQFF. CDR3 nucleotides: TGTGCCAGCAGCCAAGGACTAGCGGGAGCCCAGACCTACAATGAGCAGTTCTTC. This chain uses TRBV12-3 or TRBV12-4 with TRBJ2-1, with 13 bases matching TRBD2. The CDR3 contains 18 residues. V lost 6 bases and J lost 2; bases outside the gene matches: 10.

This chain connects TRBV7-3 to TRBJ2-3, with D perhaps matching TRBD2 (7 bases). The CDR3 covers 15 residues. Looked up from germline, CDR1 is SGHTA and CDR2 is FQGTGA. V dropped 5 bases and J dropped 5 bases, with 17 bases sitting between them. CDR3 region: CASSPRGGEEDTQYF. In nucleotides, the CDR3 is TGTGCCAGCAGCCCGAGAGGGGGGGAGGAAGATACGCAGTATTTT.

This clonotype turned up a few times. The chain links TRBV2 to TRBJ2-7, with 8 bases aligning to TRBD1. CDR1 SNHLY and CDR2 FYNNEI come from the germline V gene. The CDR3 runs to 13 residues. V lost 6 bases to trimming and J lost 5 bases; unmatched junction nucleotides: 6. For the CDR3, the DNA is TGTGCCAGCAGCGGACAGGGTGGCCACGAGCAGTACTTC. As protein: CASSGQGGHEQYF.

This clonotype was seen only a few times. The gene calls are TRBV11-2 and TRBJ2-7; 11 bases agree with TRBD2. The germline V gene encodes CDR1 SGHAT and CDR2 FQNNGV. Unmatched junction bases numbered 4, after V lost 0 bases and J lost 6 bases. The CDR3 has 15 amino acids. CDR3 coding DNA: TGTGCCAGCAGCTTAGATCAACTAGCGGGGGTCGAGCAGTACTTC. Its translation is CASSLDQLAGVEQYF.

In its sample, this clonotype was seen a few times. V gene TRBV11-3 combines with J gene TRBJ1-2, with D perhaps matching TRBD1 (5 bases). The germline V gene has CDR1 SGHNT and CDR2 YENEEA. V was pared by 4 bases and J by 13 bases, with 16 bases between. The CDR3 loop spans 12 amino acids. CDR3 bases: TGTGCCAGCAGCTCCAGCGGGGGAGTGCGCACCTTC. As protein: CASSSSGGVRTF.

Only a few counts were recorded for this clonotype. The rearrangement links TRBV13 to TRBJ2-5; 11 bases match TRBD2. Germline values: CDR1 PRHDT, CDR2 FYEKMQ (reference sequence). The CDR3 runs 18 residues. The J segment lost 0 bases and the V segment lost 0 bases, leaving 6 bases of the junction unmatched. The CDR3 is CASSLGGLAEAYQETQYF. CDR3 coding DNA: TGTGCCAGCAGCTTAGGGGGACTAGCGGAGGCCTACCAAGAGACCCAGTACTTC.

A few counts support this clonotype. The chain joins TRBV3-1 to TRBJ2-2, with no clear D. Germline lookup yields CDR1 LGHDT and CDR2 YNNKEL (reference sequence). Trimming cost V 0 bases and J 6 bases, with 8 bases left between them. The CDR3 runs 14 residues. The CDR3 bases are TGTGCCAGCAGCCAAGATGGGGTTGCCGGGGAGCTGTTTTTT. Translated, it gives CASSQDGVAGELFF.

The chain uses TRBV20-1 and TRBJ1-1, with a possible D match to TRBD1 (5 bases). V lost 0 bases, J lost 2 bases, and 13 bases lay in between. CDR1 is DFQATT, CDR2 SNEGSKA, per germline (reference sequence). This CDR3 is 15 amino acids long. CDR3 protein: CSAREGRALNTEAFF. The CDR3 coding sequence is TGCAGTGCTAGAGAGGGGCGGGCGCTTAACACTGAAGCTTTCTTT.

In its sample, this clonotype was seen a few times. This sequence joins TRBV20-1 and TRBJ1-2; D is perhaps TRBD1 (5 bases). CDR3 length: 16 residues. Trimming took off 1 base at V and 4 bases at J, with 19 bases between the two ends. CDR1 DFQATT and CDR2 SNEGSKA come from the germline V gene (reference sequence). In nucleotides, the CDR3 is TGCAGTGCTAGAGCTCCCCTCGGGCAGGGCCTCTATGGCTACACCTTC. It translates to CSARAPLGQGLYGYTF.

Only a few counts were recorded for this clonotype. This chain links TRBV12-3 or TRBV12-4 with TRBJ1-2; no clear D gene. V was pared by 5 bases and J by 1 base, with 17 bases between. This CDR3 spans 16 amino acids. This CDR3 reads CASSITRALDNYGYTF. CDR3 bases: TGTGCCAGCAGTATCACCCGGGCCCTTGATAACTATGGCTACACCTTC.

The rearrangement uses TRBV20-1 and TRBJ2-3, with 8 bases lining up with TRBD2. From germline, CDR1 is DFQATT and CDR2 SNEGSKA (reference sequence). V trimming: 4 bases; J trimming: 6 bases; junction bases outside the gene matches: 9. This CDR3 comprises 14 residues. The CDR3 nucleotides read TGCAGTGCTACCGGGGGGGCTTTCGGTGATACGCAGTATTTT. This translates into CSATGGAFGDTQYF.

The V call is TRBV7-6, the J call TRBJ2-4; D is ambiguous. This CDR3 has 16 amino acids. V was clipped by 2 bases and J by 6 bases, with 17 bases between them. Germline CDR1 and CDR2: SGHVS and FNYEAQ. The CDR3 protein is CASSLSLTPGGNIQYF. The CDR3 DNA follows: TGTGCCAGCAGCTTAAGTCTGACCCCGGGTGGAAACATTCAGTACTTC.

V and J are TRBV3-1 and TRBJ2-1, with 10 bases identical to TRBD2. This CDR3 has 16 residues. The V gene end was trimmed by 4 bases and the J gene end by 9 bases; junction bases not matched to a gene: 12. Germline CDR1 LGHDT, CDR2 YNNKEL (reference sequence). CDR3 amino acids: CASSLGTSVRLTEQFF. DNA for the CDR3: TGTGCCAGCAGCCTGGGGACTAGCGTGAGGTTGACTGAGCAGTTCTTC.

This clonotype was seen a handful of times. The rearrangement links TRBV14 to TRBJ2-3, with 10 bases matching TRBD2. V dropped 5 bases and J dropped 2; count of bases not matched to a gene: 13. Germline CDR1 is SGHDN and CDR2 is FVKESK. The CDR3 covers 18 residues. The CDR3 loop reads CASSSPRIAGGVTDTQYF. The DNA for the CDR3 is TGTGCCAGCAGCTCCCCGCGAATAGCGGGGGGCGTCACAGATACGCAGTATTTT. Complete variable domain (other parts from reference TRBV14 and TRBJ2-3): EAGVTQFPSHSVIEKGQTVTLRCDPISGHDNLYWYRRVMGKEIKFLLHFVKESKQDESGMPNNRFLAERTGGTYSTLKVQPAELEDSGVYFCASSSPRIAGGVTDTQYFGPGTRLTVL.